Included here is one T cell receptor (beta chain) sequence, with context. Trimming at V came to 4 bases and at J to 8 bases, leaving 11 bases not matched to a gene. Germline CDR1 SGHRS, CDR2 YFSETQ. The CDR3 has 14 residues. This specimen belongs to a study of cytomegalovirus exposure and HLA in healthy donors. A multiplex PCR was run with 60 Vbeta primers and 13 Jbeta primers. Some clones are missing from TCRdb's copy, which holds only in-frame ones; the method was immunoSEQ multiplex PCR. The record lists around 140,000 clones, of which the ten most abundant hold around 2.2%. V gene TRBV5-1 combines with J gene TRBJ2-7; 8 bases are shared with TRBD1. Sequenced material: PBMCs. This receptor was taken from a woman under 30 in good health and CMV-seronegative. The chain's CDR3 is CASSLGQGAPQQYF. CDR3 in DNA: TGCGCCAGCAGCCTTGGTCAGGGGGCCCCTCAGCAGTACTTC.